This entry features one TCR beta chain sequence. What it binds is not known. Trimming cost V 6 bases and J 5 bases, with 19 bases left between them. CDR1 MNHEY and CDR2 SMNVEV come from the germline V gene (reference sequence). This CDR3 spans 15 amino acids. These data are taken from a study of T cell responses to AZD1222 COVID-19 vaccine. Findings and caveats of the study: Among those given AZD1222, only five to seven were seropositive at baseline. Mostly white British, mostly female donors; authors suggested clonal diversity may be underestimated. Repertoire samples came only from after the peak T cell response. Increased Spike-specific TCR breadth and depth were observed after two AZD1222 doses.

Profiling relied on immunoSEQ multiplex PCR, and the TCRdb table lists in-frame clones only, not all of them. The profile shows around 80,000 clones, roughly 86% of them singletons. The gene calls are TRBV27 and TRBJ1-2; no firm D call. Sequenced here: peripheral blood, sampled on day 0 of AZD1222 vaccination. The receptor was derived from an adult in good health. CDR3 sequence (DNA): TGTGCCAGCAGGCCCGCCTGGGTTGTAGGGTATGGCTACACCTTC. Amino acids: CASRPAWVVGYGYTF.